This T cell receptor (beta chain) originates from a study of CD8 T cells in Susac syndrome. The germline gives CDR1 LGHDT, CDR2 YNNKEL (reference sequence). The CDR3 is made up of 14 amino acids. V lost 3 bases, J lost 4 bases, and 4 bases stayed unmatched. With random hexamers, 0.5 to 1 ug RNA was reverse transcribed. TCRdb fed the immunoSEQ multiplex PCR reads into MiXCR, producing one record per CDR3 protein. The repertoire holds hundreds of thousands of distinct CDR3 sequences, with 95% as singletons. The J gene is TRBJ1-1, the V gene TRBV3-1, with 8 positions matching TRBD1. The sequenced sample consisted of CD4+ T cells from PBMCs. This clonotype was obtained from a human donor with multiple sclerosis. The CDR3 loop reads CASSQGQAITEAFF. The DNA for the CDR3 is TGTGCCAGCAGCCAGGGACAGGCCATCACTGAAGCTTTCTTT. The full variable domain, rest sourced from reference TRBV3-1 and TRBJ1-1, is DTAVSQTPKYLVTQMGNDKSIKCEQNLGHDTMYWYKQDSKKFLKIMFSYNNKELIINETVPNRFSPKSPDKAHLNLHINSLELGDSAVYFCASSQGQAITEAFFGQGTRLTVV.